This T cell receptor (beta chain) derives from a study of shared T cell receptors in the human thymus. Method: immunoSEQ multiplex PCR; TCRdb's copy keeps in-frame clones and lacks some. In the table there are roughly 700,000 clones, 85% to 90% of which are singletons. V gave up 5 bases and J gave up 2 bases, with 10 bases separating them. The germline gives CDR1 SGHNT, CDR2 YENEEA. The CDR3 is 13 amino acids. This sample was also put to use in a study of human thymus T cells. That report adds: All donors were healthy Finnish infants who were undergoing corrective surgery to treat congenital heart defects. The thymus tissue came from resections taken during corrective heart surgery. Thymic and blood repertoires appeared to show biased V and J gene usage. Related studies noted strongly shared thymic repertoires across unrelated people.

The origin of this receptor is a boy in the first two years of life with a congenital heart defect. The rearrangement links TRBV11-3 to TRBJ2-7, with a possible D match to TRBD1 (6 bases). The sequenced sample consisted of thymocytes. In DNA form, the CDR3 reads TGTGCCAGCAGCCGAGGACAGACCTACGAGCAGTACTTC. Translating gives CASSRGQTYEQYF.